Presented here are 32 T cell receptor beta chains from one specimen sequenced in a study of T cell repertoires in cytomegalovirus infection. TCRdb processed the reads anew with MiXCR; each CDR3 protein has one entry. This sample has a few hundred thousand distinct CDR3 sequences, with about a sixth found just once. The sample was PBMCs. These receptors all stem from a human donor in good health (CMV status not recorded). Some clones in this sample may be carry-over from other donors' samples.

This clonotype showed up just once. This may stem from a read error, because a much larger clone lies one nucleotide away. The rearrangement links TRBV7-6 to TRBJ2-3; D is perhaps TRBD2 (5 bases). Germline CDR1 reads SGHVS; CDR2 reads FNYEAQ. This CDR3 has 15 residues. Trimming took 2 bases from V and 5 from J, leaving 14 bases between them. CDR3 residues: CASSLLGPEGDTQYF. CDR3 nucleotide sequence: TGTGCCAGCAGCTTACTTGGGCCCGAGGGAGATACGCAGTATTTT.

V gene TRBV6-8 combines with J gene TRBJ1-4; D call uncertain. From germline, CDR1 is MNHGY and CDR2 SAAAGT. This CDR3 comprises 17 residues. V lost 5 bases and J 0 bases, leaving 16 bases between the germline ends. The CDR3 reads CASSTLRGGATNEKLFF. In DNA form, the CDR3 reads TGTGCCAGCAGTACTCTTCGGGGAGGTGCAACTAATGAAAAACTGTTTTTT.

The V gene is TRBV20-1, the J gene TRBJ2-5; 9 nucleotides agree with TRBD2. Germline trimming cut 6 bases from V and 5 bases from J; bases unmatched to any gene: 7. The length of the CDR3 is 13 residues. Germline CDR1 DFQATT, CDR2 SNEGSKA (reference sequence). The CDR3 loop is CSAWRGGLETQYF. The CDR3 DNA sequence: TGCAGTGCATGGCGGGGGGGCTTGGAGACCCAGTACTTC.

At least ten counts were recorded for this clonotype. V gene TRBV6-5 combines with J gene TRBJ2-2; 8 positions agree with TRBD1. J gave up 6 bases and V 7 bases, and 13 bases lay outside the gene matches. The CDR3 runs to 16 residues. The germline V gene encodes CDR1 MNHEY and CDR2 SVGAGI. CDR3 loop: CASNSGGAFGPGELFF. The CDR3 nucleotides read TGTGCCAGCAACTCAGGGGGCGCCTTCGGTCCCGGGGAGCTGTTTTTT.

CDR3 sequence (DNA): TGTGCTAGTGGTGGTTTTAGGGACGAGACAGGGGGCTCTGGGCATGTCAATGAGCAGTTCTTC. This sequence encodes CASGGFRDETGGSGHVNEQFF. The V gene is TRBV12-5, the J gene TRBJ2-1; 10 bases are a match to TRBD1. Germline V gives CDR1 LGHNT, CDR2 FRNRAP. This CDR3 has 21 residues. V dropped 5 bases and J dropped 6; count of bases not matched to a gene: 25.

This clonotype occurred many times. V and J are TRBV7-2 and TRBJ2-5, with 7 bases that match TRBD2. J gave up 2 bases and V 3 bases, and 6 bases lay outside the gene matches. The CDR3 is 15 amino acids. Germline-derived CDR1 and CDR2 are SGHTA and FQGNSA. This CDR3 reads CASSFQRGSQETQYF. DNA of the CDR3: TGTGCCAGCAGCTTCCAGCGGGGTTCGCAAGAGACCCAGTACTTC.

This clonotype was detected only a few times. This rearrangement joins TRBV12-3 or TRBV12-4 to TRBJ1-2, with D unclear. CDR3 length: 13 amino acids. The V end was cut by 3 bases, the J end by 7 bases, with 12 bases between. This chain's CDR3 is CASSFLRGSGYTF. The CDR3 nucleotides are TGTGCCAGCAGTTTCTTACGGGGATCTGGCTACACCTTC.

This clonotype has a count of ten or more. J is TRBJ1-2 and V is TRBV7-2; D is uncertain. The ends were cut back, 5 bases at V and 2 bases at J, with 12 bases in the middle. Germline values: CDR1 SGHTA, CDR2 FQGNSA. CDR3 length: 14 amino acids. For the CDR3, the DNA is TGTGCCAGCAGCCCAAGTACCAGAAACTATGGCTACACCTTC. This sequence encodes CASSPSTRNYGYTF.

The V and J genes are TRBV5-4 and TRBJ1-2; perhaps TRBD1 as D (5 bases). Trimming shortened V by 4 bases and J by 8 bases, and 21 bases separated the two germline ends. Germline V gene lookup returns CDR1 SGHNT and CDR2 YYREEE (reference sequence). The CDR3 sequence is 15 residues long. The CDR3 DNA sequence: TGTGCCAGCAGCATCGACGGGGGGACGGGCGAGGGCTACACCTTC. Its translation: CASSIDGGTGEGYTF.

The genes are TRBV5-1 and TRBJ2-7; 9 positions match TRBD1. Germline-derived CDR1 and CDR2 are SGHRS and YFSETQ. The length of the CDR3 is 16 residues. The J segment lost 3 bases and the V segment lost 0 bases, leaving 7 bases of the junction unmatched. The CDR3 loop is CASSLGDREDIYEQYF. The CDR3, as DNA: TGCGCCAGCAGCTTGGGGGACAGGGAGGATATCTACGAGCAGTACTTC.

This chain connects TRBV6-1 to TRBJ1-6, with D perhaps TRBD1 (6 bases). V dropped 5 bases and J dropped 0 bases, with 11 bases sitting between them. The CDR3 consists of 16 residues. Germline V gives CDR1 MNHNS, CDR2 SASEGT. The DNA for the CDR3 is TGTGCCAGCAGTTCGCAGGGGAGCTCCTATAATTCACCCCTCCACTTT. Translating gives CASSSQGSSYNSPLHF.

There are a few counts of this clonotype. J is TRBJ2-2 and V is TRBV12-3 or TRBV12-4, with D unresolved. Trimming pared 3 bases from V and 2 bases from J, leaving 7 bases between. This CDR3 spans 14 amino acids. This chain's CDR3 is CASSLMDNTGELFF. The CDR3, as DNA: TGTGCCAGCAGTTTGATGGATAACACCGGGGAGCTGTTTTTT.

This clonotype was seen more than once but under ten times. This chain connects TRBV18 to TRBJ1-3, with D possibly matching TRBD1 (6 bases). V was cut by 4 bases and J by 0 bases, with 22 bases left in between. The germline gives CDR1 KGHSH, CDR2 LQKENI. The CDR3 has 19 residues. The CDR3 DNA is TGTGCCAGCTCACGTCGTACCAATTCAGGACAGAACTCTGGAAACACCATATATTTT. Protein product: CASSRRTNSGQNSGNTIYF. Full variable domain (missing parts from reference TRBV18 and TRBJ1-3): NAGVMQNPRHLVRRRGQEARLRCSPMKGHSHVYWYRQLPEEGLKFMVYLQKENIIDESGMPKERFSAEFPKEGPSILRIQQVVRGDSAAYFCASSRRTNSGQNSGNTIYFGEGSWLTVV.

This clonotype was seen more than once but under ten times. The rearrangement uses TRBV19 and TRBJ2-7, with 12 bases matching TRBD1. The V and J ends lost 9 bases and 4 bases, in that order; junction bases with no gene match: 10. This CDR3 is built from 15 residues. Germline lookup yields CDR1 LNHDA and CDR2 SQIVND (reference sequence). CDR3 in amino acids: CASSRDRGLKYEQYF. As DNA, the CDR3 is TGTGCCAGCTCCCGGGACAGGGGGCTTAAGTACGAGCAGTACTTC.

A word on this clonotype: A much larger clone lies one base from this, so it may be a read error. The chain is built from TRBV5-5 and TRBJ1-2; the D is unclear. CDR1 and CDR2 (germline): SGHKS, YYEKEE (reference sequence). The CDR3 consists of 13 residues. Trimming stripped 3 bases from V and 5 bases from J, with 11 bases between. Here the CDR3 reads CASSCSDGYGYTF. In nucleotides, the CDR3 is TGTGCCAGCAGCTGCTCGGACGGTTATGGCTACACCTTC. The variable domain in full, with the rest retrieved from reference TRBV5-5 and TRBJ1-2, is DAGVTQSPTHLIKTRGQQVTLRCSPISGHKSVSWYQQVLGQGPQFIFQYYEKEERGRGNFPDRFSARQFPNYSSELNVNALLLGDSALYLCASSCSDGYGYTFGSGTRLTVV.

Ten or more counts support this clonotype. The CDR3 DNA is TGTGCCAGTAGCCGGGACTATCAAGAGACCCAGTACTTC. This codes for CASSRDYQETQYF. The chain joins TRBV19 to TRBJ2-5; 7 bases map to TRBD2. The V gene's germline CDR1 is LNHDA and CDR2 SQIVND (reference sequence). The ends lost 6 bases at V and 2 bases at J; junction bases unmatched: 3. The length of the CDR3 is 13 residues.

CDR3 sequence: CASSLGGLRNTEAFF. Written as DNA, the CDR3 is TGTGCCAGCAGCTTAGGGGGGCTCAGGAACACTGAAGCTTTCTTT. The rearrangement joins TRBV7-9 to TRBJ1-1, with D perhaps TRBD1 (6 bases). This CDR3 contains 15 residues. The V and J ends lost 1 base and 1 base respectively, with 10 bases between them. The germline CDR1 and CDR2 sequences are SEHNR and FQNEAQ (reference sequence).

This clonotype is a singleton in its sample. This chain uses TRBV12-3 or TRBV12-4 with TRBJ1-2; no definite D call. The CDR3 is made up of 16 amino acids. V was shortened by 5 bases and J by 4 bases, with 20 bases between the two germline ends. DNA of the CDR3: TGTGCCAGCAGTCTTCGGAACAGCTCAGAAGGCTATGGCTACACCTTC. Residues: CASSLRNSSEGYGYTF.

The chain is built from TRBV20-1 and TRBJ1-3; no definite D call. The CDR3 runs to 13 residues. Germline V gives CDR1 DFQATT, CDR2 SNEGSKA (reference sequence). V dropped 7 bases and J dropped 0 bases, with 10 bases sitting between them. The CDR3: CSGRTSSGNTIYF. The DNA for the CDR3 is TGCAGTGGACGGACGAGCTCTGGAAACACCATATATTTT.

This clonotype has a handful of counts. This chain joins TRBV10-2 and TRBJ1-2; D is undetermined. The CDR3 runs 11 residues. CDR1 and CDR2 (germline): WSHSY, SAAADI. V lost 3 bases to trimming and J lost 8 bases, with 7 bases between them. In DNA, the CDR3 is TGCGCCAGCAGTGACCTTAGGGGCTACACCTTC. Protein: CASSDLRGYTF.

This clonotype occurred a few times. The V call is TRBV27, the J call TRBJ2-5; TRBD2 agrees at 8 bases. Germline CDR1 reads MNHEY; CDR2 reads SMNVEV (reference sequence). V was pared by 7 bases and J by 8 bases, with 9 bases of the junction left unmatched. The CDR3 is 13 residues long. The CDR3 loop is CASTPGGGGTQYF. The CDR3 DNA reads TGTGCCAGCACCCCCGGGGGGGGTGGCACCCAGTACTTC.

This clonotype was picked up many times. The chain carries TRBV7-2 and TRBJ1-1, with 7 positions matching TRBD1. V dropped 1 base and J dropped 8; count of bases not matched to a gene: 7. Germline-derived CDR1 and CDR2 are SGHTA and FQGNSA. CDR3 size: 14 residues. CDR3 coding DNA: TGTGCCAGCAGCTTAGGGATAGGGGGCGAAGAAGCTTTCTTT. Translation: CASSLGIGGEEAFF.

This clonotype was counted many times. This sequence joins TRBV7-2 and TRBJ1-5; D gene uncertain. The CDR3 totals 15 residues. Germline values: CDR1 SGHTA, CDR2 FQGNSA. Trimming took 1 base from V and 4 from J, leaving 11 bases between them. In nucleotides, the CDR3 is TGTGCCAGCAGCTTAGTGGCGGCCCAAAATCAGCCCCAGCATTTT. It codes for CASSLVAAQNQPQHF.

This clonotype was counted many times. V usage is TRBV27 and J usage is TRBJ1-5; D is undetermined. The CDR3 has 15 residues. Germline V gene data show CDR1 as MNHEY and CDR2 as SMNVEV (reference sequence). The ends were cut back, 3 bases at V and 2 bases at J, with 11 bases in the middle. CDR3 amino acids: CASSFDVSGNQPQHF. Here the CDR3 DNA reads TGTGCCAGCAGTTTCGATGTATCGGGCAATCAGCCCCAGCATTTT.

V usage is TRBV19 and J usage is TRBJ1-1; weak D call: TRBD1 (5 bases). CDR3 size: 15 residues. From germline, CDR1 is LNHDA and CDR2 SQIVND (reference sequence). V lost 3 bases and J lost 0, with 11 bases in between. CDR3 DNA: TGTGCCAGTAGTATTGGGGAGACAGTGAACACTGAAGCTTTCTTT. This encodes CASSIGETVNTEAFF.

In DNA form, the CDR3 reads TGTGCCAGCAGTGTAAAAAGGAGCTCCTACGAGCAGTACTTC. Protein: CASSVKRSSYEQYF. This rearrangement joins TRBV27 to TRBJ2-7; D call uncertain. CDR3 length: 14 residues. The V gene's germline CDR1 is MNHEY and CDR2 SMNVEV (reference sequence). V shed 5 bases and J shed 0 bases, with 11 bases lying between them.

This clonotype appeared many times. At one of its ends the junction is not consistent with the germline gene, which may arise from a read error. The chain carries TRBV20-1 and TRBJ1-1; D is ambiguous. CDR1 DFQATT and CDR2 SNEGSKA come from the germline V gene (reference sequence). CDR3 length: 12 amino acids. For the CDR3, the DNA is TGCAGTGCTAGAGTAGCGAACACCGAAGCTTTCTTT. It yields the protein CSARVANTEAFF.

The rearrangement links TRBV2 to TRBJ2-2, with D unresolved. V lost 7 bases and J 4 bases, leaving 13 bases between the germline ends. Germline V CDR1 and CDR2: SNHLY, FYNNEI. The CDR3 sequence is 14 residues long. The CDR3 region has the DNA TGTGCCAGCAAGGGATCAGGTCGCACCGGGGAGCTGTTTTTT. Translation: CASKGSGRTGELFF.

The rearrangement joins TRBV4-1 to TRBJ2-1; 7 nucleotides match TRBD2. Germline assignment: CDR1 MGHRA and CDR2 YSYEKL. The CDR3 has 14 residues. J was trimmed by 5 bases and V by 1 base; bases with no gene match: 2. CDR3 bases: TGCGCCAGCAGCCAAGTGGGAGGGGACAATGAGCAGTTCTTC. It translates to CASSQVGGDNEQFF.

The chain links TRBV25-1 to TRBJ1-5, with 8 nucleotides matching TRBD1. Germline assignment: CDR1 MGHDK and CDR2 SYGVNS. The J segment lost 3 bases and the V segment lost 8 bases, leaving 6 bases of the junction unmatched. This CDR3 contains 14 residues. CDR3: CASGQGGFNQPQHF. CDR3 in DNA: TGTGCCAGCGGACAGGGAGGTTTCAATCAGCCCCAGCATTTT.

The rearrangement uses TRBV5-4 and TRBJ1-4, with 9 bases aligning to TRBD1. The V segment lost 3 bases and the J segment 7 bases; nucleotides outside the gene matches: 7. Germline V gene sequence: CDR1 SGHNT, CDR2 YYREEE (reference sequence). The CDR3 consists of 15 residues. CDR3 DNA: TGTGCCAGCAGCTCCGGGACAGGGTATGGTGAAAAACTGTTTTTT. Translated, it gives CASSSGTGYGEKLFF.

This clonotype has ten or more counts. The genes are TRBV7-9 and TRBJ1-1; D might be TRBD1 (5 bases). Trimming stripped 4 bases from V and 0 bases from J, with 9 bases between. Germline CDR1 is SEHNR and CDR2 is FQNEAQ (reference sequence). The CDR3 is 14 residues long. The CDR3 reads CASSSGAVNTEAFF. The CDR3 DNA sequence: TGTGCCAGCAGCTCCGGGGCGGTGAACACTGAAGCTTTCTTT.